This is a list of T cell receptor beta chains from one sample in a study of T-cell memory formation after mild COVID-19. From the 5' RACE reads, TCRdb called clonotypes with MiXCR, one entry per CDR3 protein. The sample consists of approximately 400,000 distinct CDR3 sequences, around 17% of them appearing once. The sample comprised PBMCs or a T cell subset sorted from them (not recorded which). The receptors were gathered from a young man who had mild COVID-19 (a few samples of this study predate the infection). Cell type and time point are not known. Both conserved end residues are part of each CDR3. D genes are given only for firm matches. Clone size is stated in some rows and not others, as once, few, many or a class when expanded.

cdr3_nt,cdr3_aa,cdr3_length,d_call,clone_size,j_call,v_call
TGTGCCCTCGGGACAGGGGCCACCGGGGAGCTGTTTTTT,CALGTGATGELFF,13,TRBD1,.,TRBJ2-2,TRBV10-3
TGCAGTGCTAGGGGGGGACCGCTAAGCTACGAGCAGTACTTC,CSARGGPLSYEQYF,14,.,few,TRBJ2-7,TRBV20-1
TGTGCCACCAGCAGAGATATGGAGAGACAGCTCTCCTATGGCTACACCTTC,CATSRDMERQLSYGYTF,17,.,.,TRBJ1-2,TRBV15
TGCGCCAGCAGCCAAGAAAAGACGGAGTCGAACACTGAAGCTTTCTTT,CASSQEKTESNTEAFF,16,.,.,TRBJ1-1,TRBV4-3
TGCGCCAGCAGCCAAGATCGACAGGTCGGGAATGAAAAACTGTTTTTT,CASSQDRQVGNEKLFF,16,.,few,TRBJ1-4,TRBV4-3
TGTGCCAGCAGCTTAGTCGGACTAGCGGAAGAGCTGTTTTTT,CASSLVGLAEELFF,14,TRBD2,few,TRBJ2-2,TRBV7-9
TGTGCCAGCAGTTCAGGGGAGGGAACTGAAGCTTTCTTT,CASSSGEGTEAFF,13,.,many,TRBJ1-1,TRBV12-3/TRBV12-4
TGCAGCGTTGGAAGGGGTCTGAACACCGGGGAGCTGTTTTTT,CSVGRGLNTGELFF,14,.,few,TRBJ2-2,TRBV29-1
TGTGCCAGCAGCGCGGGACCGATGAACACTGAAGCTTTCTTT,CASSAGPMNTEAFF,14,.,few,TRBJ1-1,TRBV5-6
TGTGCCAGCAGCTCCGGCGTAAGACAGGGGTACCAAGAGACCCAGTACTTC,CASSSGVRQGYQETQYF,17,TRBD1,few,TRBJ2-5,TRBV7-9
TGCGCCAGCAGCTTGTTCGGGGGAGGAAACACTGAAGCTTTCTTT,CASSLFGGGNTEAFF,15,.,few,TRBJ1-1,TRBV5-1
TGTGCCAGCAGCTCCTTTAAACCGGGACAGGAGGTTTCGAGCTCCTACAATGAGCAGTTCTTC,CASSSFKPGQEVSSSYNEQFF,21,TRBD1,.,TRBJ2-1,TRBV13
TGTGCCACCCATCGAAGCGGTTACAATGAGCAGTTCTTC,CATHRSGYNEQFF,13,.,.,TRBJ2-1,TRBV28
TGTGCCAGCAGACCAGACGGTACCTACGAGCAGTACTTC,CASRPDGTYEQYF,13,.,.,TRBJ2-7,TRBV6-2/TRBV6-3
TGTGCCAGCAGCGTAGACAGGGGTTTCAATGAGCAGTTCTTC,CASSVDRGFNEQFF,14,TRBD1,.,TRBJ2-1,TRBV7-3
TGTGCCAGCTCCCAGCAACAGGGAGTGAATTCACCCCTCCACTTT,CASSQQQGVNSPLHF,15,.,.,TRBJ1-6,TRBV18
TGTGCCAGCAGCTTGAACCCTAGCGGGGGGGCCGGTGAGCAGTACTTC,CASSLNPSGGAGEQYF,16,TRBD2,many,TRBJ2-7,TRBV11-2
TGTGCCAGCAGTTTGGCAGGGATTGATAATTCACCCCTCCACTTT,CASSLAGIDNSPLHF,15,.,.,TRBJ1-6,TRBV12-3/TRBV12-4
TGCGCCAGCAGCACCTCGGACAGTTCGAACACCGGGGAGCTGTTTTTT,CASSTSDSSNTGELFF,16,.,many,TRBJ2-2,TRBV5-1
TGTGCCAGCAGCCGGCTCGGAGGGGAGGCTAACTATGGCTACACCTTC,CASSRLGGEANYGYTF,16,.,.,TRBJ1-2,TRBV7-2
TGCAGTGCTAGAGTGCTCAGCTCTGAAGCTTTCTTT,CSARVLSSEAFF,12,.,.,TRBJ1-1,TRBV20-1
TGCAGTGCCCACTCCACAGATACGCAGTATTTT,CSAHSTDTQYF,11,.,few,TRBJ2-3,TRBV20-1
TGTGCCAGCAATCCGACGGATGCGAATCATTCACCCCTCAACTTT,CASNPTDANHSPLNF,15,.,.,TRBJ1-6,TRBV6-1
TGTGCCAGCAGCCCATTTAGTGGGGGGGGCTACGAGCAGTACTTC,CASSPFSGGGYEQYF,15,TRBD2,.,TRBJ2-7,TRBV11-2
TGTGCCAGCAGTTTGGGTATTTCAAACACCGGGGAGCTGTTTTTT,CASSLGISNTGELFF,15,.,.,TRBJ2-2,TRBV12-3/TRBV12-4
TGCGCCAGCAGCTTGGCCAGGAATAGTGGAGCCGGTGGCAGCGAGCAGTACTTC,CASSLARNSGAGGSEQYF,18,.,many,TRBJ2-7,TRBV5-1